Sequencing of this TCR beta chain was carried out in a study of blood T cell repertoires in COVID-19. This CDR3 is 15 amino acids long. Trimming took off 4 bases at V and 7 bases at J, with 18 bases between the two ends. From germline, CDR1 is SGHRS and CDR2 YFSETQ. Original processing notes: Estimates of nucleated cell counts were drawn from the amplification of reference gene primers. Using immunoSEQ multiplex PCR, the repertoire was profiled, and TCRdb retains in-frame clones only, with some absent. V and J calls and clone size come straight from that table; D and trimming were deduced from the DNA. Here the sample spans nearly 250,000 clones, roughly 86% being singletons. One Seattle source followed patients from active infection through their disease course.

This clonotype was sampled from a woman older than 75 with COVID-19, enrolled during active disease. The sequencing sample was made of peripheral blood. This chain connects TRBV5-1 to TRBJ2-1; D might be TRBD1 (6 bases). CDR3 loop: CASSPGLAGTNEQFF. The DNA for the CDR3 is TGCGCCAGCAGCCCGGGCTTAGCAGGGACAAATGAGCAGTTCTTC. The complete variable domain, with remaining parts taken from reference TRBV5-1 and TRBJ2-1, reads KAGVTQTPRYLIKTRGQQVTLSCSPISGHRSVSWYQQTPGQGLQFLFEYFSETQRNKGNFPGRFSGRQFSNSRSEMNVSTLELGDSALYLCASSPGLAGTNEQFFGPGTRLTVL.